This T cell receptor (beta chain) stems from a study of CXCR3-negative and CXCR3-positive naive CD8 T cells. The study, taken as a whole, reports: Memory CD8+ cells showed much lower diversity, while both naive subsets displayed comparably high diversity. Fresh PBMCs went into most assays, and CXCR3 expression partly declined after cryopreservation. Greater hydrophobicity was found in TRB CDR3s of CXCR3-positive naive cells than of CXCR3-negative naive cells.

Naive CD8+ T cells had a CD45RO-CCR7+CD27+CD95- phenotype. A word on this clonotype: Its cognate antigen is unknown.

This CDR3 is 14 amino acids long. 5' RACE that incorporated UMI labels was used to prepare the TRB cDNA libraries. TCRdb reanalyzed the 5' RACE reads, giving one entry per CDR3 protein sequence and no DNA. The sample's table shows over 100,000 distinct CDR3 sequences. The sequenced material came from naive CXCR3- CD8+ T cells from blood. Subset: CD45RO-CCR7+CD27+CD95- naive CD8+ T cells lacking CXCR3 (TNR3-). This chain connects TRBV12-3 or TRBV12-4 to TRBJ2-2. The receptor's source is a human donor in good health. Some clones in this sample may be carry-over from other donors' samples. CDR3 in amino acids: CASRIGPNTGELFF.